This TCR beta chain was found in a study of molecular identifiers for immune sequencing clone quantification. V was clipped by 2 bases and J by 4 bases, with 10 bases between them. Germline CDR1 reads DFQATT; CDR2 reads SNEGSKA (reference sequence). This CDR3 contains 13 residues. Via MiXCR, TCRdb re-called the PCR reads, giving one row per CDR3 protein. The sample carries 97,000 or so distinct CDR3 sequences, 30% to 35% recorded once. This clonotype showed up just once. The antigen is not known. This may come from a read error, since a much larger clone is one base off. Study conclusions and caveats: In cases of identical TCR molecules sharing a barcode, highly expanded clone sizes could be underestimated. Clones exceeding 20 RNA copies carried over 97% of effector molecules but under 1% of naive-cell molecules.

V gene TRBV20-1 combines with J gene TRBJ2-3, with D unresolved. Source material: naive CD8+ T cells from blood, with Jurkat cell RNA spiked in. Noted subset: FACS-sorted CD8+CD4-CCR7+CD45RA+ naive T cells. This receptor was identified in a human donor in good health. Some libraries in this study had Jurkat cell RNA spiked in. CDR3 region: CSARYRRADTQYF. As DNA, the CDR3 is TGCAGTGCTAGATATAGGCGAGCAGATACGCAGTATTTT.